This T cell receptor beta chain derives from a study of T cells after yellow fever vaccination. Making TCR cDNA involved 5'RACE template switching, which added UMIs and a universal primer site. Using its own MiXCR run on the 5' RACE reads, TCRdb lists one record per CDR3 protein. Of hundreds of thousands of distinct CDR3 sequences listed, about 17% are singletons. General observations from the study: Abundant clonotypes from the bulk population could have been carried over as contaminants into FACS-sorted repertoires. Secondary responses were weaker yet peaked faster, day 5 versus 15.

This clonotype was observed a handful of times. Its target is unknown. V shed 6 bases and J shed 2 bases, with 14 bases lying between them. The length of the CDR3 is 15 residues. This specimen was PBMCs, taken before the yellow fever booster vaccination. The chain joins TRBV12-3 or TRBV12-4 to TRBJ1-5, with D unresolved. The source of this sequence is a man younger than 35 who received the YFV17D yellow fever vaccine. CDR3 loop: CASRWGVAGNQPQHF. CDR3 DNA: TGTGCCAGCAGATGGGGAGTTGCGGGCAATCAGCCCCAGCATTTT.